The clone carrying this T cell receptor beta chain was counted only a few times. The method was immunoSEQ multiplex PCR; TCRdb's version includes in-frame clones alone and lacks a portion of them. There are over 85,000 clones in the sample; approximately 96% occur only once, and about 0.36% lies in the top ten. The CDR3 length is 16 residues. V lost 1 base, J lost 1 base, and 14 bases lay in between. From germline, CDR1 is SGHTA and CDR2 FQGNSA. This entry belongs to a study of technical replicates of blood from a handful of donors. This chain connects TRBV7-2 to TRBJ2-7, with D maybe TRBD2 (6 bases). This TCR was sampled from a human donor in good health. Source material: T cells isolated from PBMCs. The CDR3 loop is CASSLVRLVVSYEQYF. The CDR3 region has the DNA TGTGCCAGCAGCTTAGTTAGACTAGTCGTATCCTACGAGCAGTACTTC.